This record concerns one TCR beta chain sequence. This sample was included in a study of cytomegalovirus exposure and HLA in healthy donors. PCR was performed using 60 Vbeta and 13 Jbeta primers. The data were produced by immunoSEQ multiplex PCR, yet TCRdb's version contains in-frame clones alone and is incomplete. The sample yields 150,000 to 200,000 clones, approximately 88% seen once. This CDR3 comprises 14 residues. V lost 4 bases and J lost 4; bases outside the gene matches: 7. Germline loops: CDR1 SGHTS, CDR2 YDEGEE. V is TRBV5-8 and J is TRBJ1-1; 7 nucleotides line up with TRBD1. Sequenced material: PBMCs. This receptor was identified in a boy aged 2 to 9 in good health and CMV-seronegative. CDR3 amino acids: CASSIRRGRTEAFF. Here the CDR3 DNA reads TGTGCCAGCAGCATTCGTAGGGGGCGCACTGAAGCTTTCTTT.